The 3 T cell receptor beta chains reported below all come from one sample, sequenced in a study of blood T cell repertoires in COVID-19 (dated by TCRdb to between 2020 and 2021). Library preparation employed the immunoSEQ multiplex PCR assay. The clones in this table, taken by TCRdb from immuneACCESS, are in-frame only. Not every clone is retained; where verified, under half of the shortfall comes from an unresolved V gene, and the cause of the rest is unknown. The sample data list roughly 400,000 clones, and 80% to 90% of these were observed just once. Clones ranked in the top ten supply 0.95% to 1.2% of the sample. Source material: PBMCs or T cells enriched from blood (not recorded which). The receptors here all came from a man aged 25-45 years who had recovered from COVID-19.

This sequence joins TRBV27 and TRBJ1-4; possibly TRBD1 for D (6 bases). This CDR3 is built from 17 residues. Trimming left V 6 bases short and J 6 bases short, with 23 bases between. The V gene's germline CDR1 is MNHEY and CDR2 SMNVEV (reference sequence). The CDR3 coding sequence is TGTGCCAGCAGACCTTACCTATTACAGGGCAATGATGAAAAACTGTTTTTT. Translating it yields CASRPYLLQGNDEKLFF.

The genes are TRBV28 and TRBJ2-3; 10 nucleotides align to TRBD2. The trim removed 2 bases at V and 6 bases at J, leaving 14 bases unmatched. The CDR3 loop spans 18 amino acids. The germline V gene encodes CDR1 MDHEN and CDR2 SYDVKM. The CDR3 DNA follows: TGTGCCAGCAGTTTAGGGCTTACTAGCGGGAAAATCCCCGATACGCAGTATTTT. It translates to CASSLGLTSGKIPDTQYF.

The chain couples TRBV28 to TRBJ1-1, with 8 positions matching TRBD1. Germline V gives CDR1 MDHEN, CDR2 SYDVKM. V lost 8 bases, J lost 2 bases, and 1 base stayed unmatched. The CDR3 has 12 amino acids. This CDR3 is CASGQGNTEAFF. The CDR3, as DNA: TGTGCCAGCGGACAGGGAAACACTGAAGCTTTCTTT.